This T cell receptor (beta chain) came from a study of blood T cell repertoires in COVID-19. Study in general: Acute-phase and convalescent COVID-19 samples originated in the United States, Italy and Spain. Sample material is recorded as cDNA or gDNA derived from T cells, B-cell-depleted T cells, or PBMCs.

The table came from immunoSEQ multiplex PCR; TCRdb's copy has only in-frame clones and leaves some out. The data show about 36,000 clones, with around 80% seen just once and roughly 2% held by the top ten. Germline V lookup: CDR1 SGHTA, CDR2 FQGNSA. The length of the CDR3 is 15 residues. V was clipped by 2 bases and J by 7 bases, with 15 bases between them. What was sequenced was peripheral blood. The source of this sequence is a man aged 55 to 70 with active COVID-19. The chain has TRBV7-2 and TRBJ2-1; D is possibly TRBD1 (6 bases). The CDR3 reads CASSLKGERWNEQFF. The CDR3 region has the DNA TGTGCCAGCAGCTTAAAGGGGGAGCGGTGGAATGAGCAGTTCTTC.